This TCR beta chain was observed in a study of T cell responses to AZD1222 COVID-19 vaccine. Remarks on this clone: The target antigen is unknown.

The repertoire was sequenced with immunoSEQ multiplex PCR; TCRdb's copy has only in-frame clones and lacks some. Among tens of thousands of clones, 87% were seen once, and the ten largest hold roughly 10%. Germline V lookup: CDR1 SGHNT, CDR2 YYREEE (reference sequence). The CDR3 totals 14 residues. Trimming pared 4 bases from V and 6 bases from J, leaving 17 bases between. Notes on the study in general: Vaccine-associated CD4 TCRs spanned spike, dominant at 160-218 and 743-854.

The chain is built from TRBV5-4 and TRBJ2-7; D is perhaps TRBD1 or TRBD2 (5 bases each). Material: peripheral blood, obtained 28 days after the second AZD1222 dose. The TCR comes from an adult who received the AZD1222 COVID-19 vaccine. In DNA, the CDR3 is TGTGCCAGCAGCGGGTGGGACCAAGGAGGCGAGCAGTACTTC. Protein sequence: CASSGWDQGGEQYF.